The T cell receptor beta chain under discussion was sequenced for a study of CD4 T cells in relation to SARS-CoV-2 and coronaviruses (dated by TCRdb to the early 2020s). With respect to the entire study: Across all 12 patients in the convalescent cohort, the median age was approximately 38 years, with a range of 21 to 72 years. Patient-derived lymphoblastoid cell lines were used to map the HLA restriction of shared crossreactive spike epitopes. The approximately 12 convalescent patients included 8 males and 4 females; two subjects were Hispanic. The Adaptive Biotechnologies TCR-sequencing kit was used to sequence samples from a few pre-COVID donors and the naive versus memory experiments, while other data came from Illumina-based sequencing. A different TCR-beta assay, based on Illumina, was used to sequence expansion assays from other donors in the study. At the level of individual TCR clonotypes, the study evaluated whether memory CD4+ T cells crossreact between the spike proteins of SARS-CoV-2 and those of common cold coronaviruses. Study-wide conclusions, independent of this receptor: Significantly weaker SARS-CoV-2-driven expansion was shown by crossreactive clones than by monoreactive clones, consistent with antigenic imprinting. Because the crossreactivity analysis focused on spike protein, crossreactivity against other viral proteins was not assessed. Naive versus memory sequencing indicated the assay detects memory recall responses rather than primary responses primed during culture. Small numbers of patients and of tested TCRs were a limitation of the study. No donor contributed both pre-pandemic and post-infection samples, which limited tracing the source of pre-existing responses. Memory CD4+ clonotypes crossrecognizing SARS-CoV-2 and at least one common cold coronavirus spike were found in approximately 60% of donors.

Comments on this clone: It has no known antigen specificity. Base quality data are lacking; no much larger clone is found one base away.

Uncultured naive and memory CD4+ T cell DNA received deep-resolution immunoSEQ TCR-beta sequencing. From the authors' description of their analysis: During preprocessing, nonproductive sequences were discarded, as were any CDR3s that did not begin with C, did not end with F or W, or were shorter than 7 amino acids. Cultured and uncultured naive and memory CD4+ repertoires were searched for previously identified spike- and CEF-reactive CDR3s. Pairwise Levenshtein distance, computed with the stringdist R package after three terminal residues were trimmed from each end, was used as the measure of CDR3 homology. What TCRdb holds here is the immuneACCESS table cut down to in-frame rearrangements. Part of the clones is not present; checked against another copy, under half of the missing clones reflect an unresolved V gene, and the others are unexplained. For V, J and clone size, that table is used; D and trimming come from the DNA. The table for this sample lists tens of thousands of clones; under 95% of them were counted only once. The ten largest make up roughly 0.39% of the sample.

Naive and memory CD4+ T cells were separated from cryopreserved PBMCs through CD4 enrichment, which was followed by EasySep naive CD4+ T cell enrichment. PBMCs were isolated from leukapheresis product or whole blood by Ficoll-Paque PLUS gradient centrifugation. PBMCs were either cryopreserved at -140°C or used fresh in the expansion assay. The QIAamp Micro DNA Kit was used to extract genomic DNA from the CD4+ T cells. Trimming accounts for 0 bases at V and 3 bases at J, while the number of junction bases matched to no gene is 6. From the germline V gene, CDR1 is SGHDT and CDR2 is YYEEEE. Its CDR3 holds 17 amino acids, cysteine through phenylalanine. Only the CDR3 part of the read is kept: 51 bases, read in frame from the first base.

The sequence was collected from an adult with COVID-19. The chain links TRBV5-6 with TRBJ2-2; 9 bases in the middle match TRBD1. Sequencing was carried out using naive CD4+ T cells from PBMCs. This sample's cell subset or site label indicates: naive CD4+ T cells isolated by negative enrichment. The DNA sequence follows: TGTGCCAGCAGCTTGGTCACGGGACAGGGATACACCGGGGAGCTGTTTTTT. Its translation reads: CASSLVTGQGYTGELFF.